This T cell receptor (beta chain) is drawn from a study of response to subunit inactivated influenza vaccine listed by TCRdb under 2018. Regarding the research as a whole: The study used deep quantitative T cell receptor repertoire profiling to track responses to a trivalent subunit inactivated influenza vaccine. Study-wide findings and limitations: It was suggested by the authors that each seasonal influenza vaccination may recruit only a limited number of new T cells.

To note about this clonotype: Its specific antigen is unknown. No much larger clone exists at a distance of one base, and base qualities are not known.

Between the V and J ends, shortened by 1 base and 8 bases respectively, the junction contains 12 bases. The germline V gene (reference sequence) sets CDR1 to LGHDT and CDR2 to YNNKEL. From the cysteine through the phenylalanine, the CDR3 covers 14 amino acids. Of the read, only the CDR3 DNA is kept; its 42 bases are in frame from base 1. Preparation of the library involved RT-PCR. Sequencing took place on an Illumina HiSeq 2500. The public reads were reanalyzed by TCRdb: fastp trimming at Q25, MiXCR alignment, in-frame beta chains only. Entries that share a CDR3 protein sequence are merged under the most common genes and DNA. Counted in this sample were more than 450,000 distinct CDR3 sequences; approximately 11% of them appeared once. Together, the top ten hold approximately 9.9% of the sample. These same records also appear under a second study, on T cells expressing NK-cell markers. Taken from the second paper: 5'RACE template switching, by which a universal primer site and unique molecular identifiers were added, was used to make TCR beta cDNA libraries. Under 10 donors provided sorted CD3+CD56+NKG2C+, CD3+CD56+NKG2C- and CD3+CD56-NKG2C+ T-cell subsets, whose TCR beta-chain repertoires were profiled. Of the eight sequenced donors, seven were found to be HCMV-seropositive and one was found to be HCMV-seronegative. To restrict sorting to alphabetaTCR-expressing T cells, an anti-gammadeltaTCR antibody was added in several experiments. In over 5 donors, the dominant CD3+CD56+NKG2C+ clonotypes were among the top 10 CD8+ clonotypes and accounted for about 1.0-7.5% of CD8+ T cells. Those dominant clonotypes were again the most abundant among CD3+CD56-NKG2C+ cells in a handful of donors, at roughly 25-60.1%. It remained unclear whether the expanded NKG2C-expressing T cell clones were specific for HCMV antigens. The study sequenced eight donors, all healthy volunteers chosen at random: three men and five women. HCMV-specific IgG was detected in serum with a commercial ELISA kit to determine HCMV serostatus. Ficoll density gradient centrifugation was used to isolate peripheral blood mononuclear cells from blood. For about six donors, bulk peripheral blood T-cell repertoires were also sequenced from unsorted PBMC. cDNA synthesis was primed from the TCR beta constant segment and was followed by two successive PCR amplification steps. Libraries were sequenced as 2 x 150 bp reads on Illumina HiSeq 2000/2500, MiSeq or NextSeq. MIGEC was used to demultiplex reads and group the reads by UMI, and MiTCR was used to assemble and quantify clonotypes. To exclude erroneous sequences, any TCR cDNA sequence not supported by at least two reads was discarded. The tcR package was used for downstream repertoire analysis, and clonotypes were matched between fractions using CDR3 nucleotide sequence together with V segment. VDJmatch was used to annotate antigen specificity against VDJdb, with one amino acid substitution in CDR3 permitted.

This sequence uses TRBV3-1 and TRBJ2-1; the D gene lacks a confident call. The sequence derives from a man aged 45-65 years who received an inactivated influenza vaccine. Donor details come from another sample of the same person, matched by shared clones. Sequencing was performed on PBMCs from blood, taken on the day of vaccination. CDR3 loop: CASSQGRQSDEQFF. The nucleotides read TGTGCCAGCAGCCAAGGGAGACAATCCGATGAGCAGTTCTTC.